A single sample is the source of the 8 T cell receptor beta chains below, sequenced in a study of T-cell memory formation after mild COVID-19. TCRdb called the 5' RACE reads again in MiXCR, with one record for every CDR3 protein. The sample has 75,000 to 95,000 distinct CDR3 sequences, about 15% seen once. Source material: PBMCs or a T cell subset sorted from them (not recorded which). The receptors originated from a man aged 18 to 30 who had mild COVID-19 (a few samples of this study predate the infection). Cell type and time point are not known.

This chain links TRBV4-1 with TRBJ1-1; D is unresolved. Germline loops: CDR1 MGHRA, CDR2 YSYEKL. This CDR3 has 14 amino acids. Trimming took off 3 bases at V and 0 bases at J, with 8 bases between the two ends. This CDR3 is CASSQPPMNTEAFF. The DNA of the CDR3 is TGCGCCAGCAGCCAGCCCCCGATGAACACTGAAGCTTTCTTT.

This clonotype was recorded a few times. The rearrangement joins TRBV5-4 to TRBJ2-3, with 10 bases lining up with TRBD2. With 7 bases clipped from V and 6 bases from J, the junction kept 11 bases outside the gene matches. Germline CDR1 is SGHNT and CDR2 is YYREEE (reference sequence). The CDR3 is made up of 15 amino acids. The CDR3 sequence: CASLPSGGAPDTQYF. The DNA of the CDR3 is TGTGCCAGCCTTCCGAGCGGGGGGGCCCCTGATACGCAGTATTTT.

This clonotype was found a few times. In DNA, the CDR3 is TGCGCCAGCAGCCAAGATCTTCCGGTCTCTGGGGCCAACGTCCTGACTTTC. This sequence encodes CASSQDLPVSGANVLTF. The chain recombines TRBV4-3 with TRBJ2-6; unclear D gene. CDR3 length equals 17 residues. The V end was cut by 0 bases, the J end by 0 bases, with 9 bases between. The germline V gene encodes CDR1 LGHNA and CDR2 YSLEER.

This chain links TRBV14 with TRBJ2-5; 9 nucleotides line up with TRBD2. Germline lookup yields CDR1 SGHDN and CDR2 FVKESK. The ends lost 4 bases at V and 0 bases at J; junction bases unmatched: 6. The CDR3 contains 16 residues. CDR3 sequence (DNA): TGTGCCAGCAGCCCGGTAGCGGGGGAGTACCAAGAGACCCAGTACTTC. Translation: CASSPVAGEYQETQYF.

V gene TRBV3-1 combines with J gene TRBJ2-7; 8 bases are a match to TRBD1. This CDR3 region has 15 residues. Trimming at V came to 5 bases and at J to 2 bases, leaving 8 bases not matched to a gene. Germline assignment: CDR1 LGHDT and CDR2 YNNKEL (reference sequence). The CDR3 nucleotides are TGTGCCAGCAGCTCTGGGCCAGGGGGCGCCTACGAGCAGTACTTC. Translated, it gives CASSSGPGGAYEQYF.

CDR3 nucleotide sequence: TGTGCCAGCAGTTACGCCGGGGAGGGCACCGGGGAGCTGTTTTTT. It codes for CASSYAGEGTGELFF. V and J are TRBV6-2 or TRBV6-3 and TRBJ2-2, with 7 nucleotides matching TRBD2. The CDR3 is 15 residues long. Trimming took 2 bases from V and 4 from J; bases not matched to a gene: 4. Per germline, CDR1 MNHEY and CDR2 SVGEGT.

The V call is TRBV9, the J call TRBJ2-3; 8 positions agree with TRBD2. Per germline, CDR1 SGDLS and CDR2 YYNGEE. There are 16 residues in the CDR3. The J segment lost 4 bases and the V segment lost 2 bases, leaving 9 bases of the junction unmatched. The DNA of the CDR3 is TGTGCCAGCAGCGTCCTCGGTTCGGGGGGGCCAGATACGCAGTATTTT. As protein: CASSVLGSGGPDTQYF.

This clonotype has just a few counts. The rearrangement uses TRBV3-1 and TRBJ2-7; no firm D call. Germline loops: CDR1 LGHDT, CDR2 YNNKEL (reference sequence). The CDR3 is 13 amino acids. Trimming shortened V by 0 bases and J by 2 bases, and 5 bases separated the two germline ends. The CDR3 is CASSQESPYEQYF. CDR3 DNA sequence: TGTGCCAGCAGCCAAGAAAGCCCCTACGAGCAGTACTTC.